This is a list of T cell receptor beta chains from one sample in a study of CD8+CD57+ T cells in acquired aplastic anemia. TCRdb itself ran the reads through MiXCR, one entry per CDR3 protein. The sample shows about 200,000 distinct CDR3 sequences, roughly 35% of them seen only once. The sample consisted of sorted CD4+, CD8+, or CD8+CD57+ T cells (not recorded which) from PBMCs. All receptors come from a human donor in good health, serving as a control. Both conserved end residues are part of each CDR3. Fields, in order: clone size, J gene, V gene, D gene, CDR3 protein, CDR3 DNA. A D gene is named only where the DNA matches it firmly. Clone size, where shown, is once, few, many, or a class for clones that have expanded.

- TRBJ2-7 TRBV5-1 TRBD1 CASSSTDRGVGQYF TGCGCCAGCAGTAGCACCGACAGGGGCGTAGGGCAGTACTTC
many TRBJ2-7 TRBV24-1 - CATSDSGVYEQYF TGTGCCACCAGTGATTCAGGGGTTTATGAGCAGTACTTC
- TRBJ1-1 TRBV4-1 - CASSQARGGMTTEAFF TGCGCCAGCAGCCAAGCCCGCGGGGGCATGACCACTGAAGCTTTCTTT
few TRBJ2-3 TRBV4-2 TRBD2 CASSQGGRDYRTDTQYF TGTGCCAGCAGCCAGGGAGGCCGGGACTATCGCACAGATACGCAGTATTTT
- TRBJ2-5 TRBV6-1 TRBD2 CASSRGTSGGTETQYF TGTGCCAGCAGCCGAGGGACTAGCGGGGGGACGGAGACCCAGTACTTC
many TRBJ1-1 TRBV19 - CASSADSAPMNTEAFF TGTGCCAGTAGTGCTGACAGCGCCCCGATGAACACTGAAGCTTTCTTT
- TRBJ1-2 TRBV2 TRBD1 CASSPRGQGAYGYTF TGTGCCAGCAGCCCGAGAGGACAGGGGGCCTATGGCTACACCTTC
- TRBJ2-1 TRBV11-2 TRBD2 CASSLDQREPRDGQFF TGCGCCAGCAGCTTGGATCAGCGGGAGCCCCGCGATGGGCAGTTCTTC
few TRBJ2-1 TRBV4-1 TRBD1 CASSARDRVNNEQFF TGCGCCAGCAGCGCCCGGGACAGGGTTAACAATGAGCAGTTCTTC
many TRBJ2-7 TRBV29-1 - CSVYGGNTYEQYF TGCAGCGTCTATGGGGGAAATACCTACGAGCAGTACTTC
many TRBJ2-5 TRBV24-1 - CATSDFYGGRETQYF TGTGCCACCAGTGATTTTTACGGGGGACGGGAGACCCAGTACTTC
many TRBJ1-1 TRBV19 - CASSVPQGWGRWTEAFF TGTGCCAGTAGTGTCCCGCAAGGGTGGGGCAGATGGACTGAAGCTTTCTTT
many TRBJ2-6 TRBV2 - CASRRTFGANVLTF TGTGCCAGCAGAAGGACCTTTGGGGCCAACGTCCTGACTTTC
- TRBJ2-7 TRBV11-3 - CASSLRGEDERYF TGTGCCAGCAGCTTACGAGGGGAGGACGAGCGGTACTTC
many TRBJ2-5 TRBV19 TRBD2 CASTPAGGWETQYF TGTGCCAGTACCCCGGCGGGGGGGTGGGAGACCCAGTACTTC
- TRBJ2-3 TRBV5-1 TRBD1 CASSLGTGGRDTQYF TGCGCCAGCAGCTTGGGCACAGGGGGTAGAGATACGCAGTATTTT
- TRBJ2-7 TRBV29-1 TRBD2 CSVEDPETSGNYEQYF TGCAGCGTTGAAGATCCAGAGACTAGCGGAAACTACGAGCAGTACTTC
- TRBJ2-3 TRBV2 TRBD1 CASSVGQVQWDTQYF TGTGCTAGCAGTGTGGGACAGGTCCAATGGGATACGCAGTATTTT
- TRBJ2-3 TRBV24-1 TRBD2 CAITSGGADTQYF TGTGCCATTACTAGCGGGGGGGCAGATACGCAGTATTTT
- TRBJ2-6 TRBV11-2 - CASSSIHRKEANVLTF TGTGCCAGCAGCTCAATTCACAGGAAAGAGGCCAACGTCCTGACTTTC
many TRBJ2-3 TRBV20-1 TRBD2 CSARGTSLDTQYF TGCAGTGCTAGGGGGACTAGTCTAGATACGCAGTATTTT
- TRBJ2-1 TRBV19 TRBD2 CASSQEPAGGPEFF TGTGCCAGCAGCCAAGAACCAGCGGGAGGGCCTGAGTTCTTC
many TRBJ2-1 TRBV19 TRBD1 CASSGTVHNEQFF TGTGCCAGTAGTGGGACAGTCCACAATGAGCAGTTCTTC
many TRBJ1-2 TRBV20-1 - CSAPLEGGVYGYTF TGCAGTGCCCCCCTGGAGGGAGGGGTCTATGGCTACACCTTC
many TRBJ1-2 TRBV2 - CASSPWTEVANYGYTF TGTGCCAGCAGCCCATGGACAGAAGTGGCTAACTATGGCTACACCTTC
many TRBJ2-1 TRBV7-3 - CASSQNYLPYNEQFF TGTGCCAGCAGCCAAAACTACCTGCCCTACAATGAGCAGTTCTTC
- TRBJ2-3 TRBV6-5 - CASSYFGTFTDTQYF TGTGCCAGCAGTTACTTTGGCACCTTCACAGATACGCAGTATTTT
many TRBJ1-1 TRBV29-1 - CSVESGAEAFF TGCAGCGTTGAGTCGGGGGCTGAAGCTTTCTTT
few TRBJ1-2 TRBV6-1 - CASSEGILWGALGYTF TGTGCCAGCAGTGAAGGAATCTTATGGGGGGCATTGGGCTACACCTTC
few TRBJ1-1 TRBV10-3 - CASSRDTEGTEAFF TGTGCCAGCAGCCGGGACACCGAGGGCACTGAAGCTTTCTTT
- TRBJ2-1 TRBV24-1 TRBD2 CATSDPGLAVGEQFF TGTGCCACCAGTGATCCGGGACTAGCGGTTGGCGAGCAGTTCTTC
many TRBJ2-7 TRBV7-9 - CASSGGHGVIYEQYF TGTGCCAGCAGCGGGGGACACGGGGTTATCTACGAGCAGTACTTC
many TRBJ2-7 TRBV5-1 TRBD2 CASSGGLGVGEQYF TGCGCCAGCAGCGGGGGACTAGGGGTCGGGGAGCAGTACTTC
many TRBJ2-7 TRBV20-1 TRBD2 CSARGPTSGVYEQYF TGCAGTGCGAGAGGCCCGACTAGCGGAGTTTACGAGCAGTACTTC
few TRBJ2-1 TRBV12-3/TRBV12-4 TRBD2 CASSLQLAGAYNEQFF TGTGCCAGCAGTTTACAACTAGCGGGGGCTTACAATGAGCAGTTCTTC
- TRBJ2-1 TRBV7-2 TRBD1 CASSRQGRGQFF TGTGCCAGCAGCCGACAGGGGAGAGGGCAGTTCTTC
- TRBJ1-2 TRBV11-1 - CASSTNPSGGAPRGYTF TGTGCCAGCAGCACCAACCCTTCTGGAGGAGCTCCTCGTGGCTACACCTTC
many TRBJ2-1 TRBV24-1 TRBD2 CATSDFGRAPDEQFF TGTGCCACCAGTGACTTCGGGAGGGCCCCCGATGAGCAGTTCTTC
many TRBJ2-5 TRBV12-3/TRBV12-4 - CASSRELQAETQYF TGTGCCAGCAGTCGCGAGCTACAGGCAGAGACCCAGTACTTC